This TCR beta chain comes out of a study of neurological immune-mediated disorders. As concerns this clonotype: Its cognate antigen is unknown.

Unsorted libraries were derived from 2 million PBMCs stored at -80 C. The team produced cDNA through 5'RACE using 10-nucleotide random UMIs. Sequencing runs each yielded over 160 million TCR-beta sequences from 15-18 subjects. TCRdb reprocessed the 5' RACE reads via MiXCR and lists one record per CDR3 protein. The sample yields some 37,000 distinct CDR3 sequences, around an eighth seen once. Whole-study results and caveats: HTLV-1-associated myelopathy displayed the greatest TCR clonal expansion, and multiple sclerosis exhibited the smallest, lower than that of healthy controls.

This CDR3 has 14 residues. Germline assignment: CDR1 ENHRY and CDR2 SYGVKD. The V end lost 5 bases, the J end lost 8 bases, and 13 bases lay between the germline ends. The sequencing input was PBMCs. The J gene is TRBJ1-6, the V gene TRBV10-3; tentative D call: TRBD1 (5 bases). The source of this sequence is a woman in her 50s with HTLV-1-associated myelopathy (HAM/TSP). The CDR3 bases are TGTGCCATCAGTCAGGGTTTGGGGGATTCACCCCTCCACTTT. Protein: CAISQGLGDSPLHF.